This passage covers 13 T cell receptor beta chains from one sample sequenced in a study of CD8 T cells in ankylosing spondylitis (TCRdb year 2017). Study-level results and caveats: A TCR beta motif made up of eight highly homologous amino acid variants appeared to be characteristic of blood from ankylosing spondylitis patients.

The antigens for these receptors are not known. Library method: 5' RACE. Instrument used: Illumina HiSeq 2500. TCRdb applied fastp at Q25 and MiXCR to the public reads, then kept only in-frame beta chains. Duplicate CDR3 protein sequences are folded into a single record with the most common DNA and genes. The sample contains under 850,000 distinct CDR3 sequences, around 20% of them found a single time. The top ten clones comprise around 19% of the sample. The sample was blood, either unsorted or a sorted T cell fraction (not recorded which). Receptor source: a male donor with ankylosing spondylitis.

This clonotype was observed a few times. The J gene is TRBJ1-5, the V gene TRBV20-1; D is undetermined. Germline CDR1 is DFQATT and CDR2 is SNEGSKA (reference sequence). Trimming cost V 6 bases and J 4 bases, with 13 bases left between them. The CDR3 extends over 13 amino acids. The CDR3 protein is CSARLGGNQPQHF. The CDR3, as DNA: TGCAGTGCACGGTTAGGAGGGAATCAGCCCCAGCATTTT.

The genes are TRBV7-2 and TRBJ2-7; possible D gene TRBD2, 5 bases. The length of the CDR3 is 13 residues. The germline V gene has CDR1 SGHTA and CDR2 FQGNSA. V lost 6 bases and J lost 4, with 13 bases in between. The CDR3 loop is CASSREVKYEQYF. The CDR3 DNA sequence: TGTGCCAGCAGTCGGGAAGTTAAGTACGAGCAGTACTTC.

This chain connects TRBV20-1 to TRBJ1-2; D unresolved. Trimming left V 6 bases short and J 4 bases short, with 12 bases between. The CDR3 runs 12 residues. Germline V lookup: CDR1 DFQATT, CDR2 SNEGSKA (reference sequence). CDR3 sequence reads: CSARTSLYGYTF. The CDR3 DNA sequence: TGCAGTGCGCGGACGAGCCTCTATGGCTACACCTTC.

The V and J genes are TRBV7-2 and TRBJ2-5; a possible D gene is TRBD1 (5 bases). CDR3 length equals 13 residues. CDR1 is SGHTA, CDR2 FQGNSA, per germline. Trimming cost V 7 bases and J 1 base, with 10 bases left between them. The chain's CDR3 is CASNAGPQETQYF. The DNA for the CDR3 is TGTGCCAGCAACGCAGGGCCCCAAGAGACCCAGTACTTC. The complete variable domain, with remaining parts taken from reference TRBV7-2 and TRBJ2-5, reads GAGVSQSPSNKVTEKGKDVELRCDPISGHTALYWYRQSLGQGLEFLIYFQGNSAPDKSGLPSDRFSAERTGGSVSTLTIQRTQQEDSAVYLCASNAGPQETQYFGPGTRLLVL.

This clonotype was found a few times. This chain joins TRBV7-2 and TRBJ1-1, with 8 bases aligning to TRBD1. Germline V gives CDR1 SGHTA, CDR2 FQGNSA. CDR3 length equals 14 residues. V was clipped by 5 bases and J by 1 base; unmatched bases: 3. DNA for the CDR3: TGTGCCAGCAGCGCCGACAGGGGGAACACTGAAGCTTTCTTT. This sequence encodes CASSADRGNTEAFF. Supplemented by reference TRBV7-2 and TRBJ1-1, the full variable domain reads GAGVSQSPSNKVTEKGKDVELRCDPISGHTALYWYRQSLGQGLEFLIYFQGNSAPDKSGLPSDRFSAERTGGSVSTLTIQRTQQEDSAVYLCASSADRGNTEAFFGQGTRLTVV.

The rearrangement uses TRBV4-1 and TRBJ1-1; TRBD1 agrees at 7 bases. Germline loops: CDR1 MGHRA, CDR2 YSYEKL. This CDR3 region has 15 residues. The J segment lost 10 bases and the V segment lost 1 base, leaving 12 bases of the junction unmatched. CDR3 sequence (DNA): TGCGCCAGCAGCCAAGCGGGGACAGTTTTAGTTGGAGCTTTCTTT. It yields the protein CASSQAGTVLVGAFF.

The chain links TRBV4-1 to TRBJ1-1; the match to TRBD1 covers 8 bases. J was trimmed by 2 bases and V by 0 bases; bases with no gene match: 5. Germline V gene data show CDR1 as MGHRA and CDR2 as YSYEKL. The CDR3 covers 16 residues. The DNA of the CDR3 is TGCGCCAGCAGCCAAGATACCGACAGGGGCAACACTGAAGCTTTCTTT. Protein product: CASSQDTDRGNTEAFF.

This clonotype has only a few counts. This chain joins TRBV12-3 or TRBV12-4 and TRBJ2-2; no clear D. Trimming removed 4 bases from V and 6 bases from J, with 9 bases in between. The CDR3 covers 13 residues. For the CDR3, the DNA is TGTGCCAGCAGTTACGACTCACCCGGGGAGCTGTTTTTT. Residues: CASSYDSPGELFF.

This clonotype was observed a few times. The V call is TRBV5-1, the J call TRBJ1-6, with 12 bases aligning to TRBD1. The J segment lost 0 bases and the V segment lost 0 bases, leaving 7 bases of the junction unmatched. CDR3 length: 20 residues. Germline V gives CDR1 SGHRS, CDR2 YFSETQ. The CDR3 nucleotides read TGCGCCAGCAGCTTGGGGGACAGGGGGCTCTCCAGCTCCTATAATTCACCCCTCCACTTT. It specifies CASSLGDRGLSSSYNSPLHF.

V gene TRBV27 combines with J gene TRBJ2-1, with 13 positions matching TRBD2. With V trimmed by 6 bases and J by 4 bases, 6 bases remained unmatched. The CDR3 has 16 amino acids. Germline V gives CDR1 MNHEY, CDR2 SMNVEV (reference sequence). CDR3 region: CASSKLAGGLYNEQFF. CDR3 in DNA: TGTGCCAGCAGCAAACTAGCGGGAGGGTTGTACAATGAGCAGTTCTTC.

V usage is TRBV3-1 and J usage is TRBJ2-1; 16 bases agree with TRBD2. The CDR3 is 17 amino acids. Germline V lookup: CDR1 LGHDT, CDR2 YNNKEL (reference sequence). Trimming cost V 0 bases and J 10 bases; bases outside gene matches: 6. The CDR3 DNA sequence: TGTGCCAGCAGCCAAGATTATGGGGGACTAGCGGGAGGGGAGCAGTTCTTC. Translated: CASSQDYGGLAGGEQFF.

This clonotype was detected ten times or more. The chain recombines TRBV5-1 with TRBJ1-5; D uncertain. V lost 5 bases and J lost 9, with 18 bases in between. Germline V CDR1 and CDR2: SGHRS, YFSETQ. This CDR3 is built from 14 residues. CDR3 loop: CASRAMDGSGPQHF. The CDR3 DNA follows: TGCGCCAGCAGAGCAATGGACGGGTCAGGGCCCCAGCATTTT.

This clonotype appeared a few times. The genes are TRBV18 and TRBJ2-7, with 9 nucleotides matching TRBD2. The germline V gene encodes CDR1 KGHSH and CDR2 LQKENI. J was trimmed by 4 bases and V by 2 bases; bases with no gene match: 12. The CDR3 sequence is 17 residues long. The CDR3 here is CASSPELKVSGSYEQYF. The DNA of the CDR3 is TGTGCCAGCTCACCAGAACTGAAGGTTAGCGGGAGTTACGAGCAGTACTTC.